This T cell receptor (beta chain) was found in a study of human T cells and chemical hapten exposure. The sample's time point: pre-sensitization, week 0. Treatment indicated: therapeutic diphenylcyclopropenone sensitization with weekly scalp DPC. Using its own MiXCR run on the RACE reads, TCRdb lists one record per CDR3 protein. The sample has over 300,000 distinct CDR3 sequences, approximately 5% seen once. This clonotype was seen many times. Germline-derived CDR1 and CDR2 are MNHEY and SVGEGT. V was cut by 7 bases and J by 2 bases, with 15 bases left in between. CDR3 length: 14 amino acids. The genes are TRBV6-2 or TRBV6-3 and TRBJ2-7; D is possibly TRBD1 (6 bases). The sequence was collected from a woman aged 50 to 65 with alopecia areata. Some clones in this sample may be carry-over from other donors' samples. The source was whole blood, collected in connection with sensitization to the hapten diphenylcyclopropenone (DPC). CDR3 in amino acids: CASKTGTPAYEQYF. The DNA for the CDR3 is TGTGCCAGCAAGACCGGGACACCAGCCTACGAGCAGTACTTC.